What follows describes a single T cell receptor (beta chain). This clonotype was observed a few times. The antigen it binds to is not known. No base quality information exists; no much larger clone differs at one position. This sample is drawn from a study of post-analysis software for immune sequencing data (dated by TCRdb to between 2014 and 2017). Describing the broader study: The recorded disease courses included relapsing-remitting, secondary progressive and progressive-relapsing multiple sclerosis, and some patients had no subtype annotation. A subset of samples was prepared in parallel using single-end sample barcoding, then pooled and co-amplified after Illumina adapter ligation. The patient repertoires were compared against fewer than twelve previously published healthy control repertoires obtained from donors aged 6 to 25 years.

TCR beta repertoires were profiled from peripheral blood of 10 to 15 young patients with multiple sclerosis to demonstrate the VDJtools post-analysis software. The patients with multiple sclerosis were children and adolescents between roughly 6 and 17 years of age. What the work shows at the level of the full study, not this receptor alone: Patients showed significantly higher frequencies than controls for roughly five TRBV segments, among them TRBV5-6, TRBV5-1 and TRBV20-1. Compared with controls, multiple sclerosis patients had significantly lower normalized Chao1 diversity, a finding suggesting substantial peripheral T-cell clonal expansion. The control group was slightly older than the multiple sclerosis patient group. When samples were clustered directly using the F measure, samples prepared in the same batch co-clustered strongly, which prompted a batch-effect correction.

There are 13 amino acids in the CDR3, from cysteine to phenylalanine inclusive. The DNA shown is the 39-base CDR3, in frame from base 1. Germline trimming: 3 bases from V, 6 bases from J; junction bases outside gene matches: 4. CDR1 and CDR2 (SEHNR, FQNEAQ) derive from the germline V gene (reference sequence). The library was prepared using PCR. Instrument used: Illumina HiSeq 2500. Unique molecular identifiers were incorporated into TCR beta cDNA libraries to reduce PCR and sequencing biases. Per 1 to 10 million input T cells, around 500,000 cDNA molecules were obtained, such that each molecule approximated one T cell. The patient libraries were prepared and sequenced with the same protocol used for the earlier healthy control dataset. Samples belonging to the same batch were prepared together, multiplexed and sequenced on a shared HiSeq lane. In the paper's pipeline: MIGEC was used to process the raw barcoded reads, and molecular identifier groups with only a single read were discarded before consensus assembly and CDR3 extraction. Clonotype tables were post-analysed with VDJtools, and diversity was normalized by down-sampling all datasets to the smallest sample size. In repertoire overlap clustering, CDR3 amino acid sequences, but not nucleotide sequences, were matched to correct batch-related cross-sample contamination. The raw public reads went through TCRdb reprocessing: fastp at Q25, MiXCR clone calling, in-frame beta chains kept. Rows are unified per CDR3 protein, each entry keeping the most common DNA and genes. The V and J calls reflect TCRdb's pipeline rather than the authors' work. Counted in this sample were roughly 800,000 distinct CDR3 sequences; about 27% of them appeared once. Around 0.55% of the sample is taken by the ten largest.

Sequencing was done on a sample of blood. The sequence joins TRBV7-9 to TRBJ1-2, and 7 junction bases match TRBD1. This receptor was obtained from a girl aged 10 to 17 with multiple sclerosis. The CDR3 protein sequence reads: CASSLGTAHGYTF. DNA sequence: TGTGCCAGCAGCTTGGGGACAGCCCATGGCTACACCTTC.